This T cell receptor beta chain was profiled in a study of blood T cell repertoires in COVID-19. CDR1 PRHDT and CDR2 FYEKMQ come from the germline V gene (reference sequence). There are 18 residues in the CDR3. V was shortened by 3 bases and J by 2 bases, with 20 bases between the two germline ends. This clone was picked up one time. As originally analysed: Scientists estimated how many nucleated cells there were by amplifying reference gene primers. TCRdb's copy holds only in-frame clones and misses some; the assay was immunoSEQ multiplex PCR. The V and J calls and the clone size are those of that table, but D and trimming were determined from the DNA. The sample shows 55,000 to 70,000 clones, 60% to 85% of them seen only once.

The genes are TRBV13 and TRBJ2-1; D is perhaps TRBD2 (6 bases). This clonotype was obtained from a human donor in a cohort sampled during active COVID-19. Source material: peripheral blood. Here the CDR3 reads CASSLVGSGPAAYNEQFF. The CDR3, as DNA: TGTGCCAGCAGCTTGGTTGGTAGCGGACCCGCGGCCTACAATGAGCAGTTCTTC.